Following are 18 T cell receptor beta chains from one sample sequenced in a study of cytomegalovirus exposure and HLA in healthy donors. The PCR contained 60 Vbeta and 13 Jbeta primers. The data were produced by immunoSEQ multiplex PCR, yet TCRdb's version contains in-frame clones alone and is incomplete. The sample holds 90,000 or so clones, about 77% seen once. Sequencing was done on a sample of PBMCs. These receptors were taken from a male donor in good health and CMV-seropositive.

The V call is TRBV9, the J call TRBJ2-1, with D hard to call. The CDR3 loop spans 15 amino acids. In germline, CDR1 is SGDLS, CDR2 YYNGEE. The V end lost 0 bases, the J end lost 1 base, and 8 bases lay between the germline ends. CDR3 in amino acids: CASSVGAGSYNEQFF. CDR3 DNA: TGTGCCAGCAGCGTAGGTGCCGGTTCCTACAATGAGCAGTTCTTC. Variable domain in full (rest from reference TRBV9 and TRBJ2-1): DSGVTQTPKHLITATGQRVTLRCSPRSGDLSVYWYQQSLDQGLQFLIQYYNGEERAKGNILERFSAQQFPDLHSELNLSSLELGDSALYFCASSVGAGSYNEQFFGPGTRLTVL.

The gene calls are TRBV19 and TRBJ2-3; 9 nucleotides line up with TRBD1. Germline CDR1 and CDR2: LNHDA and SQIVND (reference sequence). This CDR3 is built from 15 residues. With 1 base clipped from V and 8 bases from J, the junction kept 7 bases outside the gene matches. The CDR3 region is CASSIAGTGLGTQYF. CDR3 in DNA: TGTGCCAGTAGTATAGCCGGGACAGGGTTGGGTACGCAGTATTTT.

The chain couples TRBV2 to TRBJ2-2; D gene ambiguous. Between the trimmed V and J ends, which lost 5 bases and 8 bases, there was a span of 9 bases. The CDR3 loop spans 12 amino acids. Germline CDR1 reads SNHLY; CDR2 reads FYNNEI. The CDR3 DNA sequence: TGTGCCAGCAGTTCCCCCGGGGGGGAGCTGTTTTTT. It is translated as CASSSPGGELFF. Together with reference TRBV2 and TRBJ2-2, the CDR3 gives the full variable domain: EPEVTQTPSHQVTQMGQEVILRCVPISNHLYFYWYRQILGQKVEFLVSFYNNEISEKSEIFDDQFSVERPDGSNFTLKIRSTKLEDSAMYFCASSSPGGELFFGEGSRLTVL.

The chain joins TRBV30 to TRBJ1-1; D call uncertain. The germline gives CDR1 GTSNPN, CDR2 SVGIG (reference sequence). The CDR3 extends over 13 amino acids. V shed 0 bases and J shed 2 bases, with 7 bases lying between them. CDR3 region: CAWSVGDNTEAFF. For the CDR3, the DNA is TGTGCCTGGAGTGTAGGAGATAACACTGAAGCTTTCTTT.

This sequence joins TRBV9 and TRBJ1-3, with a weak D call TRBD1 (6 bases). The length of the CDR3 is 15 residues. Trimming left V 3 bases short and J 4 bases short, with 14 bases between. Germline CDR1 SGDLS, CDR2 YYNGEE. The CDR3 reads CASSGGAGDGNTIYF. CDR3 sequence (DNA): TGTGCCAGCAGCGGTGGGGCAGGGGACGGAAACACCATATATTTT.

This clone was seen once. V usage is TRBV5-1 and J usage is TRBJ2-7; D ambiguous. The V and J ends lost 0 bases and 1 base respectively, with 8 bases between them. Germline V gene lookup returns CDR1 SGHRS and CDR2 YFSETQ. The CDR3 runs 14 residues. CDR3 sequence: CASSLEPSSYEQYF. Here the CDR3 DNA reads TGCGCCAGCAGCTTGGAGCCTTCGTCCTACGAGCAGTACTTC.

CDR3 in DNA: TGCGCCAGCAGCCGACAGTTTCTCTCCTACGAGCAGTACTTC. Amino acid sequence: CASSRQFLSYEQYF. The chain is built from TRBV5-1 and TRBJ2-7; D is perhaps TRBD1 (5 bases). V was shortened by 4 bases and J by 0 bases, with 11 bases between the two germline ends. Germline V lookup: CDR1 SGHRS, CDR2 YFSETQ. The CDR3 is 14 amino acids.

CDR3 sequence: CASSFEREFNEQFF. CDR3 nucleotides: TGTGCCAGCAGTTTTGAGCGGGAGTTCAATGAGCAGTTCTTC. This chain uses TRBV28 with TRBJ2-1, with TRBD2 matching over 8 bases. Germline-derived CDR1 and CDR2 are MDHEN and SYDVKM. The CDR3 length is 14 residues. J lost 6 bases, V lost 3 bases, and 4 bases had no gene match.

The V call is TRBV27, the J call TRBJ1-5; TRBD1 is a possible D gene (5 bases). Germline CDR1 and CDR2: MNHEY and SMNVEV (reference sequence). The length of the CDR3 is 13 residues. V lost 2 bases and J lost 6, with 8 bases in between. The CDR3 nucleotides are TGTGCCAGCAGTTTAAGACAGACTCAGCCCCAGCATTTT. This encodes CASSLRQTQPQHF.

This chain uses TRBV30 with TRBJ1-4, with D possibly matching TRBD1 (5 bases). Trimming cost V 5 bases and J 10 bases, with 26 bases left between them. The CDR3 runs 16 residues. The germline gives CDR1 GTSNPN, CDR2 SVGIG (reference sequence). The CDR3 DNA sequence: TGTGCCTGGTCGGATTGGGGCGAGGCAGGACCGGGAAAACTGTTTTTT. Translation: CAWSDWGEAGPGKLFF.

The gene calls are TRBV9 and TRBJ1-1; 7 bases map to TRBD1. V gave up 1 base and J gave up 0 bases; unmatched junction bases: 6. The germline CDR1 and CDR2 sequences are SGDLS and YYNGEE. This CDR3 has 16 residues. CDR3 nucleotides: TGTGCCAGCAGCGTATTGCCGGGACAGATGAACACTGAAGCTTTCTTT. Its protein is CASSVLPGQMNTEAFF.

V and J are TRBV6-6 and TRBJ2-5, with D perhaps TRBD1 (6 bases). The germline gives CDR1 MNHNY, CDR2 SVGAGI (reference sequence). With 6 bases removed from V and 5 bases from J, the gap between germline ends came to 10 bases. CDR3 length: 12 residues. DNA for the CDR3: TGTGCCAGCAGACAGGGTGAGGAGACCCAGTACTTC. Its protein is CASRQGEETQYF.

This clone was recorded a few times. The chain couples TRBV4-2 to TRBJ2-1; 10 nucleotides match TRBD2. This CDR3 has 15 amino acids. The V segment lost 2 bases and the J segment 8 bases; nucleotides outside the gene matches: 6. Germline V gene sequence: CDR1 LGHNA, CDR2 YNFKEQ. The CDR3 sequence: CASSQLLAGSDEQFF. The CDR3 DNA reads TGTGCCAGCAGCCAATTACTAGCGGGATCGGATGAGCAGTTCTTC.

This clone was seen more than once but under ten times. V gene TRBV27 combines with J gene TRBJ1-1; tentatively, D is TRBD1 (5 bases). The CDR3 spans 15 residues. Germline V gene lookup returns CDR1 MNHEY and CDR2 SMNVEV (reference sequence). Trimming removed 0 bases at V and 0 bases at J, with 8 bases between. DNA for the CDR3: TGTGCCAGCAGTTTATCTCAGGGCCTGAACACTGAAGCTTTCTTT. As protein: CASSLSQGLNTEAFF.

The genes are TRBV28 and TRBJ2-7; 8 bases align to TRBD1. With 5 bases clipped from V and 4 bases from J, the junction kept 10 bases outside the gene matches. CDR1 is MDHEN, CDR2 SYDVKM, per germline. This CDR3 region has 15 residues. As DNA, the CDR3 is TGTGCCAGCAGTCCCCGCCGGACAGGGATTTACGAGCAGTACTTC. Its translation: CASSPRRTGIYEQYF.

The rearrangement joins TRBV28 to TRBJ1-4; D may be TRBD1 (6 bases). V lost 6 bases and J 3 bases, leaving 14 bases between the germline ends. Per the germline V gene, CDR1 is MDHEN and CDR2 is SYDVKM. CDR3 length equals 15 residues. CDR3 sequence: CASRPGASANEKLFF. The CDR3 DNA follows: TGTGCCAGCAGACCAGGGGCATCAGCTAATGAAAAACTGTTTTTT. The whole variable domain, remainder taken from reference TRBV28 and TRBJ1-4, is DVKVTQSSRYLVKRTGEKVFLECVQDMDHENMFWYRQDPGLGLRLIYFSYDVKMKEKGDIPEGYSVSREKKERFSLILESASTNQTSMYLCASRPGASANEKLFFGSGTQLSVL.

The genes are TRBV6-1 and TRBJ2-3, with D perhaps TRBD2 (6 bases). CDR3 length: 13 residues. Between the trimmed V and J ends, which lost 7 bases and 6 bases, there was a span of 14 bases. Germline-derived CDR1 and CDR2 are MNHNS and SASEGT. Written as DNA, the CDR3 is TGTGCCAGCATGTTCGGGGGAGTGGATACGCAGTATTTT. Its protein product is CASMFGGVDTQYF.

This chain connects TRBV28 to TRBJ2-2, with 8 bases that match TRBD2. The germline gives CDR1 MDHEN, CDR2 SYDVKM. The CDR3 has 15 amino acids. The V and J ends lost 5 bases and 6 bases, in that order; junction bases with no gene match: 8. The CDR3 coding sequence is TGTGCCAGCAGTCCCTTAGCGGGGCCCCCCGGGGAGCTGTTTTTT. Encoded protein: CASSPLAGPPGELFF.